This T cell receptor (beta chain) is from a study of cytomegalovirus exposure and HLA in healthy donors (dated by TCRdb to 2015 to 2018). As for the study more broadly: An earlier analysis of about 530 of the donors reported 250 to 300 Gb of sequence data and around 120 million unique TCR beta sequences obtained from some 200 million T cells. An early release covering some 640 HLA-typed donors comprised approximately 290 gigabases of sequencing data and around 86 million unique TCR sequences. The genetic ancestry cluster associated with self-reported Caucasian donors included 81% of the approximately 410 genotyped donors. The study aimed to test whether signatures of past pathogen exposure could be identified by cataloging public T cell receptors. Using immunosequencing, the study profiled T cell repertoires from 500 to 800 subjects and related those repertoires to cytomegalovirus serostatus. Along with the approximately 700-subject first cohort, a separate validation cohort of roughly 110 different subjects was used. To predict cytomegalovirus infection status, the study brought together high-throughput TCR immunosequencing, statistical association of individual TCRs with disease status, and machine learning. A later analysis re-examined previously published TCR beta repertoires from over 500 donors and added high-resolution HLA genotyping to investigate patterns of TCR occurrence. Rather than drawing on any new phenotypic data, the later analysis identified candidate immune exposures from TCR beta sequences and the way those sequences occurred across donors. In an earlier analysis of about 590 of the donors, high-throughput TCR beta sequencing was used to judge whether each TCR beta V gene segment behaved as functional or pseudogenic. Alongside the repertoire data, information on donor age, sex, ethnicity and CMV serostatus was compiled. In a later genetic analysis, genome-wide SNP genotypes for about three fifths of the 666 donors were used, and that subset was treated as a discovery cohort. All discovery cohort repertoires had been generated on a single sequencing platform. HLA typing covered class I and class II loci at four-digit resolution. Typing coverage varied by locus: roughly 620-640 donors for A, B, C, DRB1 and DQB1; about 520 for DQA1; around 610 for DPA1; approximately 490 for DPB1. A handful of DR-DQ haplotypes were handled as single units for association and clustering because linkage in the cohort was strong. Among about 400 genotyped donors of the cohort, an average of approximately 240,000 unique TCR beta nucleotide sequences was sequenced per donor, of which approximately 19% were non-productive.

The cohort consisted of 650 to 850 healthy bone marrow donors. At the time of sampling, every cohort member was nominally healthy, though immune exposures that went unrecorded were likely present. The donor was CMV seropositive and belonged to the group of around 300 seropositive cohort members. Each donor provided a peripheral blood sample, and peripheral blood mononuclear cells were used for TCR beta sequencing. The Qiagen DNeasy Blood Extraction Kit was used to extract genomic DNA from the blood cell samples. A word on this clone: Its antigen remains unidentified.

The CDR3 numbers 15 residues from cysteine through phenylalanine. Only the CDR3 region is kept as DNA, spanning 45 bases read in frame from base 1. V loses 0 bases, J loses 4 bases, and the germline ends lie 12 bases apart. In the germline V gene, CDR1 corresponds to WSHSY and CDR2 to SAAADI. Study-wide conclusions, independent of this receptor: Over 15 rarely observed V segments, including chromosome 9 orphons, were excluded from the earlier analysis of a few hundred of the donors because counts were too low. A later analysis found that most CMV-associated TCR beta chains appeared HLA-restricted, with HLA associations seemingly driven largely by CMV exposure. According to a later analysis, parvovirus B19, influenza, CMV and Epstein-Barr virus appeared linked to several top co-occurrence clusters. Most TCR sequences were observed very rarely across donors, whereas some public TCRs were present in many individuals. Presence/absence analyses assumed roughly uniform sequencing depth across donors, an assumption that may not hold. It was suggested by the authors that the approach could potentially be generalized to other disease states and immunological phenotypes. The study listed 150 to 200 TCR beta chains as associated with cytomegalovirus. The cohort was sequenced for TCR beta chains only, and without alpha or paired-chain data the features that could be detected were limited. In vitro tests confirmed that a few of the cytomegalovirus-associated TCR beta chains recognize cytomegalovirus antigens. The classifier was reported to diagnose cytomegalovirus status with high specificity and sensitivity in both the original cohort and the validation cohort. Some IMGT-functional V segments, including TRBV6-2 and TRBV6-3, could not be distinguished by the 87-base-pair reads and were therefore excluded. A later analysis associated 16,951 TCR beta sequences with specific HLA alleles at a false discovery rate of 0.05. Because HLA typing was unavailable for some donors at each locus, only the typed subset was used in association tests. In an earlier analysis of under 600 of the donors, most TCR beta V segments were observed in productive rearrangements about 87% or about 30% of the time, broadly matching IMGT annotations. In a later analysis, HLA-associated TCR beta chains showed more clonal expansion and lower generation probabilities than non-associated chains that were equally common. A cluster of highly shared sequence variants was judged likely to represent a technical artifact of the sequencing pipeline. V-gene and J-gene trimming of TCR beta chains was associated with a missense DCLRE1C variant in a later genetic analysis, and the association was replicated in an independent cohort. Correlated functional status among segregating V segments might reflect linkage disequilibrium, but an unknown experimental factor could not be ruled out. In a later analysis, the rate of TCR association differed among HLA loci, with DRB1 alleles having the most associated TCRs and HLA-C alleles having the fewest. A further reported finding was that TCR beta sequences accurately predicted the HLA-A and HLA-B alleles for most subjects in the first cohort. When HLA alleles, especially DR and DQ, strongly co-occurred, TCR associations were difficult to assign to individual alleles. Compared with the approximately 670-donor mean, donors in an Asian-associated ancestry cluster had fewer N-insertions in productive TCRs, according to a later genetic analysis. Immune exposure information for the cohort was limited to CMV serostatus.

The library relied on the immunoSEQ multiplex PCR assay. The multiplex PCR relied on a mix of 60 forward primers for TCR Vbeta segments and 13 reverse primers for TCR Jbeta segments. A multiplex PCR assay on genomic DNA amplified the CDR3 region of rearranged TCR beta genes. The amplified TCR beta libraries were sequenced on the Illumina HiSeq System as 87-base-pair reads. The authors processed their data as follows. A later analysis counted some 74 million unique TCR beta chains across the 600 to 850 repertoires, and approximately 11 million of these chains were shared by at least two donors. To remove PCR and sequencing errors, raw reads were error-corrected and collapsed into unique sequences using a nearest-neighbor algorithm that merged closely related sequences. Alignment of CDR3 sequences to IMGT reference sequences was used to assign V, D and J gene segments. For a sequence to be retained, at least a six-nucleotide match to both a V gene segment and a J gene segment was required. Rearrangements were called productive when the CDR3 lacked stop codons and stayed in frame with V and J; all others were non-productive. Following IMGT convention, CDR3 was defined as the stretch from the second conserved V-encoded cysteine to the conserved J-encoded phenylalanine. The earlier analysis of some 580 of the donors excluded any sequence lacking an unambiguous match to a single V gene segment. An earlier analysis of fewer than 750 of the donors called V segments functional above 56.7% productive rearrangements and segregating when the between-donor standard deviation exceeded 5%. A statistical classification framework was built to diagnose cytomegalovirus status from the catalog of TCR beta chain sequences. In a later analysis, V and J genes were assigned by comparing TCR nucleotide sequences against IMGT/GENE-DB human TR gene sequences. In a later analysis, CDR3 sequences and most-parsimonious VDJ recombination scenarios were assigned using the TCRdist pipeline. In a later analysis, each TCR beta chain was defined by its CDR3 amino acid sequence together with its V-gene family, and reads without a unique V-gene family were excluded. A later analysis removed 450 to 600 highly shared, low-generation-probability nucleotide sequences to deal with suspected cross-contamination and a sequencing artifact. In a later analysis, a clonal expansion index was calculated for each public chain from normalized within-repertoire ranks of inferred template counts. In a later analysis, generation probabilities were computed with a VDJ recombination model fitted to out-of-frame rearrangements, and the resulting probabilities were checked against IGoR. Hypergeometric tests were used in a later analysis to score TCR-TCR, TCR-HLA and TCR-CMV co-occurrence, with a repertoire-size bias correction applied to the TCR pairs. A later analysis estimated false discovery rates by permuting HLA or CMV assignments 20 times. In a later analysis, co-occurring TCRs were grouped using DBSCAN, and TCRdist sequence similarity was added for clustering within HLA-allele-positive subsets. Repertoires with fewer than 30,000 or more than 120,000 public chains were left out of co-occurrence clustering, as were about five repertoires with anomalous nucleotide sharing. TCRdb stores this immuneACCESS table with in-frame sequences only. Part of the clones is absent; in the studies checked, under half of the shortfall reflects unresolved V genes, and no reason is known for the rest. That table supplies the V and J calls and clone size; D and trimming were determined from the DNA. This sample's table carries about 39,000 clones. The ten largest clonotypes hold around 3.1% of the sample.

The rearrangement combines TRBV10-2 with TRBJ2-5, with a weak D call of TRBD2 (5 bases match). The TCR was taken from a young woman in good health and CMV-seropositive. Sequences were obtained from PBMCs. The DNA reads as follows: TGCGCCAGCAGTGAGTCTCCTCTAGAGGGAGAGACCCAGTACTTC. Translated, this is CASSESPLEGETQYF.